This TCR beta chain originates from a study of beta chain features in type 1 diabetes. J gave up 5 bases and V 3 bases, and 7 bases lay outside the gene matches. Germline V lookup: CDR1 SGDLS, CDR2 YYNGEE. This CDR3 spans 14 amino acids. The isolated RNA, all of it, was reverse transcribed, so expressed TCRB transcripts were what got sequenced. Generated by immunoSEQ multiplex PCR, the TCRdb table keeps only in-frame clones and is missing some. The sample records 250,000 to 300,000 clones, about 7.8% being singletons. Study results and limitations: VDJ junctions sequenced from type 1 diabetes patients showed fewer insertions and more deletions.

A remark on this clone: No antigen is known for it.

The chain links TRBV9 to TRBJ1-2; 7 bases map to TRBD1. The sample was central memory CD4+ T cells from blood. The clonotype originates from a woman aged 18-29 years in good health. The CDR3 spells CASSGDRAWYGYTF. The CDR3 nucleotides are TGTGCCAGCAGCGGCGACAGGGCGTGGTATGGCTACACCTTC. The variable domain in full, completed from reference TRBV9 and TRBJ1-2, reads DSGVTQTPKHLITATGQRVTLRCSPRSGDLSVYWYQQSLDQGLQFLIQYYNGEERAKGNILERFSAQQFPDLHSELNLSSLELGDSALYFCASSGDRAWYGYTFGSGTRLTVV.